One and the same sample provided the 3 T cell receptor beta chains below, sequenced in a study of T cell changes during pregnancy in multiple sclerosis. Clones were sequenced by immunoSEQ multiplex PCR, and TCRdb holds only the in-frame ones, with some missing. The sample contains about 97,000 clones, just over 90% of which appear only once. The input for sequencing was peripheral blood, taken in the second trimester of pregnancy. The receptors here all came from a female donor in good health, enrolled as a control in a pregnancy study.

This chain joins TRBV2 and TRBJ1-4, with D possibly TRBD1 on 6 matching bases. This CDR3 has 15 amino acids. V was trimmed by 10 bases and J by 3 bases, leaving 18 bases between them. CDR1 and CDR2 from the germline V gene are SNHLY and FYNNEI. The CDR3 nucleotides are TGTGCCACCCAAGGGGGGGTGGGTCCTAATGAAAAACTGTTTTTT. Translation: CATQGGVGPNEKLFF.

V gene TRBV27 combines with J gene TRBJ1-2; maybe TRBD1 (6 bases). With 6 bases removed from V and 6 bases from J, the gap between germline ends came to 17 bases. The CDR3 spans 14 residues. Germline V CDR1 and CDR2: MNHEY, SMNVEV (reference sequence). This CDR3 is CASSSPTGFNGYTF. The CDR3 DNA sequence: TGTGCCAGCAGCTCCCCTACAGGGTTCAATGGCTACACCTTC.

The chain couples TRBV18 to TRBJ2-7; TRBD1 matches at 8 bases. Germline lookup yields CDR1 KGHSH and CDR2 LQKENI. CDR3 length equals 14 residues. V was pared by 3 bases and J by 3 bases, with 4 bases of the junction left unmatched. CDR3 protein: CASSPATGDYEQYF. In DNA, the CDR3 is TGTGCCAGCTCACCGGCGACAGGGGACTACGAGCAGTACTTC.